This T cell receptor (beta chain) comes out of a study of T cell responses to AZD1222 COVID-19 vaccine. Whole-study findings and limits: Targeting of unmutated variant regions was reportedly seen in nearly half of spike-specific TCRs. In all cases, repertoires were sampled only after the peak T cell response.

Profiling relied on immunoSEQ multiplex PCR, and the TCRdb table lists in-frame clones only, not all of them. This sample yields about 130,000 clones, of which around 90% are seen a single time; approximately 1.5% belongs to the top ten. Germline CDR1 reads MDHEN; CDR2 reads SYDVKM. The V end lost 5 bases, the J end lost 3 bases, and 4 bases lay between the germline ends. CDR3 size: 11 residues. This clone was detected only once. Its target is unknown. The material sequenced was peripheral blood, taken on day 0 of AZD1222 vaccination. This TCR was sampled from an adult in good health. The chain links TRBV28 to TRBJ1-2; no clear D gene. CDR3 protein: CASSRDYGYTF. In nucleotides, the CDR3 is TGTGCCAGCAGTCGGGACTATGGCTACACCTTC.